Listed here are 17 T cell receptor beta chains from one sample, sequenced in a study of OX40 agonist ivuxolimab in advanced cancers. Profiled with immunoSEQ multiplex PCR; TCRdb holds only in-frame clones, not every one. Of about 65,000 clones listed, about 90% are singletons. The source was CD4+ or CD8+ T cells sorted from blood, collected in a trial of the OX40 agonist ivuxolimab. The receptor set was obtained from an adult with an advanced solid tumor such as melanoma, head and neck, liver or kidney cancer.

This clone appeared once. The chain joins TRBV7-2 to TRBJ1-1; no clear D. This CDR3 is built from 14 residues. Trimming stripped 0 bases from V and 7 bases from J, with 12 bases between. The germline V gene encodes CDR1 SGHTA and CDR2 FQGNSA. CDR3 residues: CASSLARHGIEAFF. The CDR3 DNA reads as TGTGCCAGCAGCTTAGCGCGGCACGGAATTGAAGCTTTCTTT.

This chain uses TRBV7-9 with TRBJ1-2; unclear D gene. This CDR3 region has 13 residues. The germline CDR1 and CDR2 sequences are SEHNR and FQNEAQ (reference sequence). Trimming shortened V by 4 bases and J by 8 bases, and 14 bases separated the two germline ends. CDR3 in amino acids: CASSSTGFVGYTF. CDR3 in DNA: TGTGCCAGCAGCTCTACCGGATTCGTCGGCTACACCTTC.

The chain links TRBV19 to TRBJ1-5; D may be TRBD1 (6 bases). The CDR3 runs 15 residues. The germline V gene encodes CDR1 LNHDA and CDR2 SQIVND (reference sequence). V dropped 5 bases and J dropped 6 bases, with 17 bases sitting between them. The DNA for the CDR3 is TGTGCCAGTAGTGCCCCTATTAACAGGGTTCAGCCCCAGCATTTT. Its protein is CASSAPINRVQPQHF.

V usage is TRBV28 and J usage is TRBJ2-3; 7 nucleotides agree with TRBD2. CDR1 and CDR2 (germline): MDHEN, SYDVKM. CDR3 length: 15 residues. Unmatched junction bases numbered 7, after V lost 6 bases and J lost 1 base. CDR3: CASSPPLAGTDTQYF. CDR3 in DNA: TGTGCCAGCAGCCCCCCCCTAGCGGGCACAGATACGCAGTATTTT.

For the CDR3, the DNA is TGTGCCAGCAGAGCGACAGAGGTAAAACTGTTTTTT. Translating gives CASRATEVKLFF. The chain couples TRBV2 to TRBJ1-4, with TRBD1 as a possible D gene (5 bases). Germline V gives CDR1 SNHLY, CDR2 FYNNEI. The CDR3 is 12 residues long. The V end lost 6 bases, the J end lost 10 bases, and 12 bases lay between the germline ends.

V and J are TRBV6-6 and TRBJ1-3, with a tentative D call TRBD1 (6 bases). The germline V gene has CDR1 MNHNY and CDR2 SVGAGI (reference sequence). This CDR3 spans 16 amino acids. V lost 8 bases to trimming and J lost 0 bases, with 17 bases between them. The CDR3 DNA sequence: TGTGCCAGCCGAAACCAGGGGTCGAGCTCTGGAAACACCATATATTTT. Encoded protein: CASRNQGSSSGNTIYF.

This chain links TRBV27 with TRBJ2-1; 7 bases match TRBD2. With 5 bases clipped from V and 6 bases from J, the junction kept 19 bases outside the gene matches. This CDR3 is 18 amino acids long. The germline V gene has CDR1 MNHEY and CDR2 SMNVEV (reference sequence). The CDR3 sequence is CASSLSITEAGVGNEQFF. In DNA, the CDR3 is TGTGCCAGCAGTCTCTCCATAACTGAGGCGGGAGTTGGCAATGAGCAGTTCTTC.

The V call is TRBV7-2, the J call TRBJ2-1, with TRBD2 as a possible D gene (6 bases). This CDR3 contains 17 residues. Germline loops: CDR1 SGHTA, CDR2 FQGNSA. V shed 5 bases and J shed 3 bases, with 20 bases lying between them. CDR3 amino acids: CASSPAGTPSYYNEQFF. CDR3 nucleotide sequence: TGTGCCAGCAGCCCAGCCGGGACTCCCAGCTACTACAATGAGCAGTTCTTC.

This clone has a single count. The chain combines TRBV7-9 with TRBJ1-1; a weak D match, TRBD1 (5 bases). The CDR3 contains 14 residues. V lost 1 base and J lost 0, with 6 bases in between. The germline V gene has CDR1 SEHNR and CDR2 FQNEAQ (reference sequence). In nucleotides, the CDR3 is TGTGCCAGCAGCTTAGGGGGGATGAACACTGAAGCTTTCTTT. This encodes CASSLGGMNTEAFF. Complete variable domain (other parts from reference TRBV7-9 and TRBJ1-1): DTGVSQNPRHKITKRGQNVTFRCDPISEHNRLYWYRQTLGQGPEFLTYFQNEAQLEKSRLLSDRFSAERPKGSFSTLEIQRTEQGDSAMYLCASSLGGMNTEAFFGQGTRLTVV.

The V gene is TRBV5-1, the J gene TRBJ2-7; D unclear. Trimming took 4 bases from V and 7 from J, leaving 12 bases between them. The germline V gene has CDR1 SGHRS and CDR2 YFSETQ. The CDR3 length is 12 residues. DNA of the CDR3: TGCGCCAGCAGCCCGGATGGACCTGAGCAGTACTTC. Translation gives CASSPDGPEQYF.

CDR3 sequence: CASSFQSSGYGEQFF. The CDR3 DNA follows: TGTGCCAGCAGTTTCCAGTCTAGCGGGTACGGGGAGCAGTTCTTC. The V call is TRBV27, the J call TRBJ2-1; 8 positions agree with TRBD2. The CDR3 covers 15 residues. The V gene's germline CDR1 is MNHEY and CDR2 SMNVEV (reference sequence). Unmatched junction bases numbered 11, after V lost 3 bases and J lost 10 bases.

The CDR3 DNA follows: TGTGCCAGCTCGCAACAGGGCACCGGGGAGCTGTTTTTT. Its translation is CASSQQGTGELFF. The V call is TRBV18, the J call TRBJ2-2, with TRBD1 as a possible D gene (6 bases). Germline-derived CDR1 and CDR2 are KGHSH and LQKENI. This CDR3 spans 13 amino acids. V lost 6 bases and J lost 4, with 9 bases in between.

CDR3 in amino acids: CASSLVRRSYYGYTF. Written as DNA, the CDR3 is TGTGCCAGCAGCTTGGTTCGGCGCAGCTACTATGGCTACACCTTC. The chain joins TRBV5-8 to TRBJ1-2; D is uncertain. This CDR3 contains 15 residues. From germline, CDR1 is SGHTS and CDR2 YDEGEE. Trimming shortened V by 0 bases and J by 3 bases, and 12 bases separated the two germline ends.

This chain uses TRBV30 with TRBJ2-3, with 11 bases aligning to TRBD2. This CDR3 has 13 residues. Germline V lookup: CDR1 GTSNPN, CDR2 SVGIG (reference sequence). V dropped 4 bases and J dropped 3; count of bases not matched to a gene: 0. In DNA form, the CDR3 reads TGTGCCTGGACTAGCGGGAGGACAGATACGCAGTATTTT. It is translated as CAWTSGRTDTQYF.

The gene calls are TRBV19 and TRBJ1-2, with D perhaps TRBD1 (5 bases). CDR3 length: 15 residues. Trimming took 8 bases from V and 5 from J, leaving 21 bases between them. Germline CDR1 and CDR2: LNHDA and SQIVND (reference sequence). As DNA, the CDR3 is TGTGCCAGTCGCCCTCCGTCGACAGCCGGATATGGCTACACCTTC. It specifies CASRPPSTAGYGYTF. Combining the CDR3 with reference TRBV19 and TRBJ1-2 gives the whole variable domain DGGITQSPKYLFRKEGQNVTLSCEQNLNHDAMYWYRQDPGQGLRLIYYSQIVNDFQKGDIAEGYSVSREKKESFPLTVTSAQKNPTAFYLCASRPPSTAGYGYTFGSGTRLTVV.

This rearrangement joins TRBV28 to TRBJ1-3; TRBD1 matches at 7 bases. This CDR3 has 17 residues. The V gene's germline CDR1 is MDHEN and CDR2 SYDVKM. V lost 0 bases to trimming and J lost 0 bases; unmatched junction nucleotides: 5. The CDR3 reads CASSLWGGQSSGNTIYF. The CDR3 DNA sequence: TGTGCCAGCAGTTTATGGGGGGGACAGAGCTCTGGAAACACCATATATTTT. The full variable domain, in which reference TRBV28 and TRBJ1-3 provide the parts outside the CDR3, is DVKVTQSSRYLVKRTGEKVFLECVQDMDHENMFWYRQDPGLGLRLIYFSYDVKMKEKGDIPEGYSVSREKKERFSLILESASTNQTSMYLCASSLWGGQSSGNTIYFGEGSWLTVV.

The rearrangement joins TRBV10-3 to TRBJ2-6; perhaps TRBD2 as D (5 bases). Germline V gene data show CDR1 as ENHRY and CDR2 as SYGVKD. This CDR3 is built from 18 residues. V was shortened by 6 bases and J by 0 bases, with 18 bases between the two germline ends. The CDR3 region is CAISPGLALVSGANVLTF. CDR3 bases: TGTGCCATCAGCCCAGGACTCGCCCTTGTCTCTGGGGCCAACGTCCTGACTTTC.